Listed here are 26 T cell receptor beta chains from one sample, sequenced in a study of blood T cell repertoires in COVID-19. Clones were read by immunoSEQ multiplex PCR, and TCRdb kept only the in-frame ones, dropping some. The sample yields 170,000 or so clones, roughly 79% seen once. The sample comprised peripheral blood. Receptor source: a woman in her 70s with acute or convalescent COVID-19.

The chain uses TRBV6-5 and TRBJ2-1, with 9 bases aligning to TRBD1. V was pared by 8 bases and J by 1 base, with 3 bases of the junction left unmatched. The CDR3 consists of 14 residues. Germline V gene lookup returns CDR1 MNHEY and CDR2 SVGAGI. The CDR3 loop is CASRDRESYNEQFF. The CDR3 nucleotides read TGTGCCAGCCGGGACAGGGAGTCCTACAATGAGCAGTTCTTC.

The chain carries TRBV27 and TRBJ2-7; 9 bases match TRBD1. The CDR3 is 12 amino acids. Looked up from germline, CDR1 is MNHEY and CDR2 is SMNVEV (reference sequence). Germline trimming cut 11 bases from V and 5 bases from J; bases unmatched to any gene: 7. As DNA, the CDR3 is TGTGCCGCCCGGGACAGGGACAACGAGCAGTACTTC. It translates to CAARDRDNEQYF.

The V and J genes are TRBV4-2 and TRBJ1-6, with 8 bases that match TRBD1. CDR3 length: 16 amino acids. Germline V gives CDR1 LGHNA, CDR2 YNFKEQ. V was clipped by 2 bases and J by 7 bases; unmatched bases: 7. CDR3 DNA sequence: TGTGCCAGCAGCCAATTACGGACAGGGCTGAATTCACCCCTCCACTTT. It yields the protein CASSQLRTGLNSPLHF.

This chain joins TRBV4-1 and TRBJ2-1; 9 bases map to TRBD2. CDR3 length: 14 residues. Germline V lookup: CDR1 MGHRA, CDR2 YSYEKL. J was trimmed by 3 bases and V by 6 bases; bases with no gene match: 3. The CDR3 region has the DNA TGCGCCAGCAGGGCTAGCGGGATCTACAATGAGCAGTTCTTC. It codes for CASRASGIYNEQFF.

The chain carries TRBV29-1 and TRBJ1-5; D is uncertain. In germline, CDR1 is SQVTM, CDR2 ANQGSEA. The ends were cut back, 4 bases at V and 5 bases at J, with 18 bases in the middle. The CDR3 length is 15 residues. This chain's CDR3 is CSVAGEGNRDQPQHF. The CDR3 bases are TGCAGCGTTGCCGGGGAGGGTAACCGTGATCAGCCCCAGCATTTT.

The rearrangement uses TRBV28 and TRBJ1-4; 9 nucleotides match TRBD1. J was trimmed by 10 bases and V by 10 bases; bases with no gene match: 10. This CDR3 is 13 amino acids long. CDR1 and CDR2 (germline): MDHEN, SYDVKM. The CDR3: CATTGQGRVKLFF. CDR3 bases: TGTGCCACGACGGGACAGGGTAGAGTAAAACTGTTTTTT.

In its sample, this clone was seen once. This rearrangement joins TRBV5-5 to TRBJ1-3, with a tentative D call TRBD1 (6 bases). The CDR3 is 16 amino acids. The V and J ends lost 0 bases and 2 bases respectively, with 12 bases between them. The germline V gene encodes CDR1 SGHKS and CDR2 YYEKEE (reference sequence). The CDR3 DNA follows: TGTGCCAGCAGCTTGGATTGGACAGCGGCTGGAAACACCATATATTTT. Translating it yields CASSLDWTAAGNTIYF.

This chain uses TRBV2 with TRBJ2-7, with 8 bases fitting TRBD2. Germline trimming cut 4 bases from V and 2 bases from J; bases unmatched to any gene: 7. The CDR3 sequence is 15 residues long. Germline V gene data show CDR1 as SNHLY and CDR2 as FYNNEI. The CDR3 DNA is TGTGCCAGCAGTGTGAGTAGCGGGGCTACCTACGAGCAGTACTTC. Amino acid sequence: CASSVSSGATYEQYF.

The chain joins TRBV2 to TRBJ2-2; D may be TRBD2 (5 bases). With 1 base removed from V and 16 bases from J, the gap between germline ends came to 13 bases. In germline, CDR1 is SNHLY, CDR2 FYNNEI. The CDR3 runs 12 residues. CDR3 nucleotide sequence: TGTGCCAGCAGTGAAGGACGATGGGGAGCGTTTTTT. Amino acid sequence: CASSEGRWGAFF.

CDR3 in amino acids: CASSLTPENIQYF. DNA of the CDR3: TGTGCCAGCAGCTTAACTCCTGAAAACATTCAGTACTTC. The chain links TRBV11-3 to TRBJ2-4, with D hard to call. Germline CDR1 and CDR2: SGHNT and YENEEA. Trimming pared 2 bases from V and 5 bases from J, leaving 7 bases between. The CDR3 is 13 residues long.

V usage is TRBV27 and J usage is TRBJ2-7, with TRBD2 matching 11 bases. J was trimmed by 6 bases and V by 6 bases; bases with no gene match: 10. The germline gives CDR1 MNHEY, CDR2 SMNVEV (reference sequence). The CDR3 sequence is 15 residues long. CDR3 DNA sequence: TGTGCCAGCAGAACCCTAGCGGGAGGCTCTTCCGAGCAGTACTTC. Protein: CASRTLAGGSSEQYF.

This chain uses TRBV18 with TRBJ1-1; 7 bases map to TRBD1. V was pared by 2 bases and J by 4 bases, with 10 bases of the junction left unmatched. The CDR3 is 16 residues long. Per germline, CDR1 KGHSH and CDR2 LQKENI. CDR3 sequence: CASSPRSDRASTEAFF. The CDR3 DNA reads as TGTGCCAGCTCACCAAGATCAGACAGGGCCAGCACTGAAGCTTTCTTT.

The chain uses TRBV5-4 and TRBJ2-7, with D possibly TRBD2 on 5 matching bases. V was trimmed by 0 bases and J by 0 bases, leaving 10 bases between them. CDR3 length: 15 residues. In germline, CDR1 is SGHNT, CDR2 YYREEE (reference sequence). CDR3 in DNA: TGTGCCAGCAGCTTGGGGGCGGGCAGCTCCTACGAGCAGTACTTC. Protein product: CASSLGAGSSYEQYF.

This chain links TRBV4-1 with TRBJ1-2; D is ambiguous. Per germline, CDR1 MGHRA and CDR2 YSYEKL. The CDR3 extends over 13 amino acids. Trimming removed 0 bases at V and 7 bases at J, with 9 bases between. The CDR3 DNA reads TGCGCCAGCAGCCAAGATGCGGTTGGTGGCTACACCTTC. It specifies CASSQDAVGGYTF.

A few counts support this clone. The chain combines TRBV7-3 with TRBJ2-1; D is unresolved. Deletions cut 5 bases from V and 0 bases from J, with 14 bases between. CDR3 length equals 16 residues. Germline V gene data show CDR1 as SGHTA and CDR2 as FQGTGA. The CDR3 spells CASSLPKSSSYNEQFF. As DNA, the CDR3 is TGTGCCAGCAGCCTCCCTAAATCCTCCTCCTACAATGAGCAGTTCTTC.

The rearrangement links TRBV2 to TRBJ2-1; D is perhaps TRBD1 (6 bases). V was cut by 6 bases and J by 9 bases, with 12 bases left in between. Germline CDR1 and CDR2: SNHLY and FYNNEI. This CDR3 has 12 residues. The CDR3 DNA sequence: TGTGCCAGCAGCGTGGGGGCGGGTGAGCAGTTCTTC. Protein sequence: CASSVGAGEQFF.

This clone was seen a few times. The CDR3 is CASSLAGRASSDTQYF. The DNA for the CDR3 is TGCGCCAGCAGCTTGGCCGGGAGGGCCTCGTCAGATACGCAGTATTTT. The chain couples TRBV5-1 to TRBJ2-3, with TRBD2 matching 8 bases. CDR3 size: 16 residues. Germline V gene data show CDR1 as SGHRS and CDR2 as YFSETQ. Germline trimming cut 0 bases from V and 4 bases from J; bases unmatched to any gene: 7. The variable domain in full, with the rest retrieved from reference TRBV5-1 and TRBJ2-3, is KAGVTQTPRYLIKTRGQQVTLSCSPISGHRSVSWYQQTPGQGLQFLFEYFSETQRNKGNFPGRFSGRQFSNSRSEMNVSTLELGDSALYLCASSLAGRASSDTQYFGPGTRLTVL.

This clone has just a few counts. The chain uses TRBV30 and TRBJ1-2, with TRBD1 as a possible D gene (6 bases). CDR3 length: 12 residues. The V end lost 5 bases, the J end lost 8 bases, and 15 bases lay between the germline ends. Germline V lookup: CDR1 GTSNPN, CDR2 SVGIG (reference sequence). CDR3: CAWFRGAGGYTF. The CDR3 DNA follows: TGTGCCTGGTTCCGGGGGGCTGGAGGCTACACCTTC.

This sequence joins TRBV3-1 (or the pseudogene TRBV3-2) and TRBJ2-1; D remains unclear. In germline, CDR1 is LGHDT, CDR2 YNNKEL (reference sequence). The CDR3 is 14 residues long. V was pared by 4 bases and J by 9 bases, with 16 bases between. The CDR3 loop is CASSPTRVFGEQFF. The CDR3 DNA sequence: TGTGCCAGCAGCCCTACCCGGGTATTCGGTGAGCAGTTCTTC.

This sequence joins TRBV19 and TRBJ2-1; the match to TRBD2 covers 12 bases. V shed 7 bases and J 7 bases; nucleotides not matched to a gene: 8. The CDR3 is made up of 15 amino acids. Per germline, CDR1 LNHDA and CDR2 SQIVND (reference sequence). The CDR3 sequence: CASTSRTSGTNEQFF. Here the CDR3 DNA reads TGTGCCAGTACCTCTCGGACTAGCGGGACGAATGAGCAGTTCTTC.

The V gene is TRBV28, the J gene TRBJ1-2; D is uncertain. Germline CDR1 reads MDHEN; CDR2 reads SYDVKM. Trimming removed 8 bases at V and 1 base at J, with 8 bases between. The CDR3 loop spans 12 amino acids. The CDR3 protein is CASQLRNYGYTF. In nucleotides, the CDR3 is TGTGCCAGCCAACTGCGTAACTATGGCTACACCTTC.

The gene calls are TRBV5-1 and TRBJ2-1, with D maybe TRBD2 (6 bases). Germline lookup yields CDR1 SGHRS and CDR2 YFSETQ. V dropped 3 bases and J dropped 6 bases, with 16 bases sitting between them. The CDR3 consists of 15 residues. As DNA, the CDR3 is TGCGCCAGCAGCTGGGGGGACTTCGACCCCAATGAGCAGTTCTTC. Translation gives CASSWGDFDPNEQFF.

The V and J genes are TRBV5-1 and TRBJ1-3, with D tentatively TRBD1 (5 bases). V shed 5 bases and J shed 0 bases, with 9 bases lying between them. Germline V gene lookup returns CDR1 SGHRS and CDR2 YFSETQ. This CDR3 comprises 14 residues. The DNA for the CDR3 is TGCGCCAGCAGAGATACAGGCTCTGGAAACACCATATATTTT. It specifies CASRDTGSGNTIYF. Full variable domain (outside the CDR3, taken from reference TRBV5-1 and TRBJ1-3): KAGVTQTPRYLIKTRGQQVTLSCSPISGHRSVSWYQQTPGQGLQFLFEYFSETQRNKGNFPGRFSGRQFSNSRSEMNVSTLELGDSALYLCASRDTGSGNTIYFGEGSWLTVV.

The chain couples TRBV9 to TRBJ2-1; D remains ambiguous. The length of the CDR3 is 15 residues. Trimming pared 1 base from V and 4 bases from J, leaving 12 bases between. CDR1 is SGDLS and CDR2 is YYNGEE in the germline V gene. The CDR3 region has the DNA TGTGCCAGCAGCGTAAGTGGTTACTATTACAATGAGCAGTTCTTC. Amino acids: CASSVSGYYYNEQFF.

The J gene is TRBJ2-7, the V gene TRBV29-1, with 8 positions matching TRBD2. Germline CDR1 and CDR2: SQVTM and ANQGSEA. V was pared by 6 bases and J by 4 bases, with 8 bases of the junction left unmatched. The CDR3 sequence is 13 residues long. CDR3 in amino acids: CSVETIAGYEQYF. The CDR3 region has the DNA TGCAGCGTCGAGACAATAGCGGGGTACGAGCAGTACTTC.

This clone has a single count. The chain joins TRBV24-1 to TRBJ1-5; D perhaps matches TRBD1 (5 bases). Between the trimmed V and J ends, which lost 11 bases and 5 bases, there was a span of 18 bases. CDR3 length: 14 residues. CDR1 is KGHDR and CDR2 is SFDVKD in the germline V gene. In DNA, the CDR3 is TGTGCCAGCGGGGGGGGTATGGGGCATCAGCCCCAGCATTTT. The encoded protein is CASGGGMGHQPQHF.